This TCR beta chain was identified during a study of blood T cells in healthy people across ages. A J-beta primer mix and a sample-barcoded 5' primer were used in a second PCR of about 6 to 12 cycles. A template-switch adaptor that had 12 random nucleotides put a tag on each cDNA molecule. TCRdb fed the 5' RACE reads into MiXCR, producing one record per CDR3 protein. Here the sample spans about 730,000 distinct CDR3 sequences, roughly 44% being singletons. V lost 4 bases and J lost 0, with 9 bases in between. The CDR3 consists of 14 residues. Germline CDR1 reads SNHLY; CDR2 reads FYNNEI. Study-wide results and caveats: The recorded TCR beta diversity per million T cells decreased in a roughly linear manner with age.

This clonotype was picked up many times. Antigen: not known. The sequence came from a woman aged 60 to 75 in good health. This sequence joins TRBV2 and TRBJ2-5; D gene ambiguous. The sample consisted of blood. CDR3 sequence reads: CASSVNGYQETQYF. In DNA, the CDR3 is TGTGCCAGCAGTGTTAACGGATACCAAGAGACCCAGTACTTC.